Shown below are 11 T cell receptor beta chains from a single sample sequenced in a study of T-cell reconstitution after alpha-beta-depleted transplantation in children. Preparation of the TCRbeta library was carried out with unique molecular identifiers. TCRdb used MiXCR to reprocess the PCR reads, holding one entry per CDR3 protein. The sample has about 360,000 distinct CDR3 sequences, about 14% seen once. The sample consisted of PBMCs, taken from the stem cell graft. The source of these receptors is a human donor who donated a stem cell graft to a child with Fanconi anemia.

In nucleotides, the CDR3 is TGCGCCAGCAGCCCCCGCGGCCCCCCGGAAGGCTCCTACAATGAGCAGTTCTTC. This encodes CASSPRGPPEGSYNEQFF. The chain uses TRBV4-1 and TRBJ2-1; D unclear. V was pared by 4 bases and J by 0 bases, with 19 bases between. This CDR3 has 18 amino acids. The germline gives CDR1 MGHRA, CDR2 YSYEKL.

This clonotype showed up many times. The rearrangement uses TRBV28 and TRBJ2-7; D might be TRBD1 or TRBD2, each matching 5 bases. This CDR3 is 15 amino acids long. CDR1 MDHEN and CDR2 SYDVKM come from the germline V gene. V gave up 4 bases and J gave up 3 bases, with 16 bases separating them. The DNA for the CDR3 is TGTGCCAGCAGTTCAGGGACCAGCATGGACTACGAGCAGTACTTC. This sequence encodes CASSSGTSMDYEQYF.

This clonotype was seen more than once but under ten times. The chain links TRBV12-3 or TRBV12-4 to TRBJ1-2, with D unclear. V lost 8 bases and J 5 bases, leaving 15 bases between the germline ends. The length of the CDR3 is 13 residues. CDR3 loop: CASSPVLNYGYTF. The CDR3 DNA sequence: TGTGCCAGCTCTCCAGTTCTGAATTATGGCTACACCTTC.

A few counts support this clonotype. The CDR3 nucleotides are TGCAGCGTGATAGAACATAGCAATCAGCCCCAGCATTTT. Residues: CSVIEHSNQPQHF. This chain joins TRBV29-1 and TRBJ1-5; D gene unclear. Germline CDR1 is SQVTM and CDR2 is ANQGSEA. V was pared by 6 bases and J by 0 bases, with 9 bases between. This CDR3 is built from 13 residues. Supplemented by reference TRBV29-1 and TRBJ1-5, the full variable domain reads SAVISQKPSRDICQRGTSLTIQCQVDSQVTMMFWYRQQPGQSLTLIATANQGSEATYESGFVIDKFPISRPNLTFSTLTVSNMSPEDSSIYLCSVIEHSNQPQHFGDGTRLSIL.

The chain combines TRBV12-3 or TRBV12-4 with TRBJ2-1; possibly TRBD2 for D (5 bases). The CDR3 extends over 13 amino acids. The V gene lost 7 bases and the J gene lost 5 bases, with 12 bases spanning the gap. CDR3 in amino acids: CASTPDFHNEQFF. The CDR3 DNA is TGTGCCAGCACCCCGGACTTTCACAATGAGCAGTTCTTC.

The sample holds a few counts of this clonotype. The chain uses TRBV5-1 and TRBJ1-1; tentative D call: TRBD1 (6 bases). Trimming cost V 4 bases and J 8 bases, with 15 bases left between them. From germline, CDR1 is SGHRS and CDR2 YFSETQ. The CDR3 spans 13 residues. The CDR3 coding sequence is TGCGCCAGCAGCGTGACAGGTATATCCGAAGCTTTCTTT. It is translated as CASSVTGISEAFF.

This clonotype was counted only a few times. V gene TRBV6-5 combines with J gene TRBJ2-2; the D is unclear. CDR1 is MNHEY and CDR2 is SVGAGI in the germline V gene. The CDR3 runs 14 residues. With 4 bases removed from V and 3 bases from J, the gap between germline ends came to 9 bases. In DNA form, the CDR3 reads TGTGCCAGCAGTTTTAGTCTCTACACCGGGGAGCTGTTTTTT. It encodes CASSFSLYTGELFF.

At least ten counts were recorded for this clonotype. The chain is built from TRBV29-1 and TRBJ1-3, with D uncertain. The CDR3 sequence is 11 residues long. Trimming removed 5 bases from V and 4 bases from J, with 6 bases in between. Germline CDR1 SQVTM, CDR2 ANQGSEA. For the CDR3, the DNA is TGCAGCGTTCGACTGGGAAACACCATATATTTT. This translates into CSVRLGNTIYF. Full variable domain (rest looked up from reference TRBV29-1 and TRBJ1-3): SAVISQKPSRDICQRGTSLTIQCQVDSQVTMMFWYRQQPGQSLTLIATANQGSEATYESGFVIDKFPISRPNLTFSTLTVSNMSPEDSSIYLCSVRLGNTIYFGEGSWLTVV.

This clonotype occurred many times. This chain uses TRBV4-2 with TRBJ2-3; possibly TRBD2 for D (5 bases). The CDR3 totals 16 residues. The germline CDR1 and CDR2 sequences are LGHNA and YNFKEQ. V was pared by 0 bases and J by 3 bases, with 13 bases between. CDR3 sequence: CASSQEGSSTTDTQYF. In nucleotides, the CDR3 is TGTGCCAGCAGCCAAGAGGGGAGCTCGACGACAGATACGCAGTATTTT.

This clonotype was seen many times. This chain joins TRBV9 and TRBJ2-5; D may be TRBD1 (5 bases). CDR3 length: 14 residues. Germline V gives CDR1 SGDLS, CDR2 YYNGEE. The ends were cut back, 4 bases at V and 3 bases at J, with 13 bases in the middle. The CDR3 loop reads CASSHLDSEETQYF. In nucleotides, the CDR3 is TGTGCCAGCAGCCATCTTGACAGTGAAGAGACCCAGTACTTC.

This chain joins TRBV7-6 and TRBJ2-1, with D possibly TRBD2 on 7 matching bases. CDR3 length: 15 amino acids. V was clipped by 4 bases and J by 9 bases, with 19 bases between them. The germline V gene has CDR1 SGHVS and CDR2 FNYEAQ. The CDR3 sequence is CASSSKGGGAVEQFF. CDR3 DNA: TGTGCCAGCAGCTCGAAGGGGGGGGGCGCGGTTGAGCAGTTCTTC. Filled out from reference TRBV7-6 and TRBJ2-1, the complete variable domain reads GAGVSQSPRYKVTKRGQDVALRCDPISGHVSLYWYRQALGQGPEFLTYFNYEAQQDKSGLPNDRFSAERPEGSISTLTIQRTEQRDSAMYRCASSSKGGGAVEQFFGPGTRLTVL.